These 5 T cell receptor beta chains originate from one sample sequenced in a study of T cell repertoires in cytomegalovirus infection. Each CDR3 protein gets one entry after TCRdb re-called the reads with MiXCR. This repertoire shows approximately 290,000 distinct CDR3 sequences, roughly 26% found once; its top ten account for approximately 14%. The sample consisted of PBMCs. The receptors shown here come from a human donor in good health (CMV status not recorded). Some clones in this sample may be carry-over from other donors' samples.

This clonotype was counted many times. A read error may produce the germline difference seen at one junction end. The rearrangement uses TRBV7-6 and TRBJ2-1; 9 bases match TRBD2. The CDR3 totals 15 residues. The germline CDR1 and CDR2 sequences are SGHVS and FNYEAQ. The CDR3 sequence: CASSLYIGLANEQFF. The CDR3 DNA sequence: TGTGCTAGCAGCTTATATATAGGACTAGCGAACGAGCAGTTCTTC. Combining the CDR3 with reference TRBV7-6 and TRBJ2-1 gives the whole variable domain GAGVSQSPRYKVTKRGQDVALRCDPISGHVSLYWYRQALGQGPEFLTYFNYEAQQDKSGLPNDRFSAERPEGSISTLTIQRTEQRDSAMYRCASSLYIGLANEQFFGPGTRLTVL.

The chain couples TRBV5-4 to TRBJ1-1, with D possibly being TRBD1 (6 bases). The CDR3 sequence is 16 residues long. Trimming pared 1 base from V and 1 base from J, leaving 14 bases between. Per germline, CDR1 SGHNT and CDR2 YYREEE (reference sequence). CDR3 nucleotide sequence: TGTGCCAGCAGCTTGAATACCGGGACAACGAACACTGAAGCTTTCTTT. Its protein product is CASSLNTGTTNTEAFF.

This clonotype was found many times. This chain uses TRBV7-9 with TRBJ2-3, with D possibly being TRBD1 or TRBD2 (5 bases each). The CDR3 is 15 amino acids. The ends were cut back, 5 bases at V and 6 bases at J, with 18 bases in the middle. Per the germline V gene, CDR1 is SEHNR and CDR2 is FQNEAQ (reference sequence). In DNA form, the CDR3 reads TGTGCCAGCAGCCCACCCGGGACGCCAGGGGATACGCAGTATTTT. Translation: CASSPPGTPGDTQYF.

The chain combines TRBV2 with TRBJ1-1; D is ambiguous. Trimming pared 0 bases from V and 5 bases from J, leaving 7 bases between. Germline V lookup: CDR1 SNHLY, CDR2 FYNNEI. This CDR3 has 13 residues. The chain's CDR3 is CASSEALGTEAFF. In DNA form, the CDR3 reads TGTGCCAGCAGTGAAGCGCTAGGTACTGAAGCTTTCTTT.

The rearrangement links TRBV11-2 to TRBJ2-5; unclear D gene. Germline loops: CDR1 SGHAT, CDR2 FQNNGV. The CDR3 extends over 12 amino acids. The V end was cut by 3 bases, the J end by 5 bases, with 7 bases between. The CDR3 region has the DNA TGTGCCAGCAGCTTCGTCCTGGAGACCCAGTACTTC. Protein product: CASSFVLETQYF.